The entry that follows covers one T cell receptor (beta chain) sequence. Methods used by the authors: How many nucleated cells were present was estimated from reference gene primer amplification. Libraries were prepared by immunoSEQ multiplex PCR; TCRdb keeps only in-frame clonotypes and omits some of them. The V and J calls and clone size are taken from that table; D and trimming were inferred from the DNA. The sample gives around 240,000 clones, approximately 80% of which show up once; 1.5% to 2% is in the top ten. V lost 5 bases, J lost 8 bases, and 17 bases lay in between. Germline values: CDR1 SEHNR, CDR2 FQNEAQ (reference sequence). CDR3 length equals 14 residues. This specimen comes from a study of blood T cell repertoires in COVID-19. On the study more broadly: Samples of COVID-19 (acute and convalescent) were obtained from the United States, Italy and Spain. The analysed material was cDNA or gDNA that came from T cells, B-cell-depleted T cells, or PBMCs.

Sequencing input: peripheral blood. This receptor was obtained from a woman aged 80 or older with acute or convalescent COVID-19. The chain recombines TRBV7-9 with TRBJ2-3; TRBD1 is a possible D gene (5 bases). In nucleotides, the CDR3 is TGTGCCAGCAGCGAGTCAGGGTTTCTTGCTACGCAGTATTTT. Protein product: CASSESGFLATQYF. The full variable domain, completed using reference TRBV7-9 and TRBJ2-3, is DTGVSQNPRHKITKRGQNVTFRCDPISEHNRLYWYRQTLGQGPEFLTYFQNEAQLEKSRLLSDRFSAERPKGSFSTLEIQRTEQGDSAMYLCASSESGFLATQYFGPGTRLTVL.